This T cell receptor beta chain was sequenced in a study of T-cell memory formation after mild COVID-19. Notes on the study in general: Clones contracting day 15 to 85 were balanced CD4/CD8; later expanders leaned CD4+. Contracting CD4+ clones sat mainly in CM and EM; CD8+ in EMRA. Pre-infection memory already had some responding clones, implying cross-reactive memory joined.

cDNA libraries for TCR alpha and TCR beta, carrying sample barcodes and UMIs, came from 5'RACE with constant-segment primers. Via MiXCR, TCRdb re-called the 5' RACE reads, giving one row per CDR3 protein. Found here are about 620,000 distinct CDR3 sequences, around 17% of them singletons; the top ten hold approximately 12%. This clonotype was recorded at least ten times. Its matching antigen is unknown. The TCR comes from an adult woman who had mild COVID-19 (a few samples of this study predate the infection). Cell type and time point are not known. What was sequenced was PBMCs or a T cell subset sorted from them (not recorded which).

The CDR3 coding sequence is TGTGCCAGCAGTTACGAATGGAGCTCCTACAATGAGCAGTTCTTC. This sequence encodes CASSYEWSSYNEQFF. The chain employs TRBV6-6 and TRBJ2-1, with unresolved D. CDR1 MNHNY and CDR2 SVGAGI come from the germline V gene (reference sequence). This CDR3 comprises 15 residues. Trimming left V 2 bases short and J 0 bases short, with 8 bases between.